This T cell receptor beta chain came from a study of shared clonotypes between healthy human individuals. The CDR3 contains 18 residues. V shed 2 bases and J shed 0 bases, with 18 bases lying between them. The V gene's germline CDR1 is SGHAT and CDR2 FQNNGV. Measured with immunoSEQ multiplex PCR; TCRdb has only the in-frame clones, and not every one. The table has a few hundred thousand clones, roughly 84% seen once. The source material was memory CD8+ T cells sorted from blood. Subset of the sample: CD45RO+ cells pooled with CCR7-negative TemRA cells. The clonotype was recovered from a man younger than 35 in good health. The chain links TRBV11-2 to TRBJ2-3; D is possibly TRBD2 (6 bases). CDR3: CASSLIPSTSLSTDTQYF. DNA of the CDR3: TGTGCCAGCAGCTTAATCCCATCGACTAGTTTAAGCACAGATACGCAGTATTTT.